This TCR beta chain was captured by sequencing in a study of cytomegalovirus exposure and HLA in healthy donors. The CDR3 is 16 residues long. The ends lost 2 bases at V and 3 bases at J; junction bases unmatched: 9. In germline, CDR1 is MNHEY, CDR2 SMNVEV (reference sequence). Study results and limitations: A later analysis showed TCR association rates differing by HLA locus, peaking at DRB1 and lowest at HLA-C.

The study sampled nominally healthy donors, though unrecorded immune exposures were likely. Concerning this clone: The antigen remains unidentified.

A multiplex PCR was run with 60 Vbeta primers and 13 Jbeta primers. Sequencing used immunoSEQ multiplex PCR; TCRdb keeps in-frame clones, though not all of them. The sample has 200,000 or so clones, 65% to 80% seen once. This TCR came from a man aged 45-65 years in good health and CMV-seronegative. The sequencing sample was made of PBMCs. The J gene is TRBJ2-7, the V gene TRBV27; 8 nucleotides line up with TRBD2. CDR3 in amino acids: CASSLKAGAELYEQYF. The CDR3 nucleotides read TGTGCCAGCAGTTTAAAAGCGGGAGCCGAGCTCTACGAGCAGTACTTC.